This TCR beta chain originates from a study of cytomegalovirus exposure and HLA in healthy donors. Healthy bone marrow donors formed the donor group. CDR3 size: 15 residues. Germline trimming cut 2 bases from V and 1 base from J; bases unmatched to any gene: 7. Germline CDR1 SQVTM, CDR2 ANQGSEA. PCR used 60 Vbeta primers and 13 Jbeta primers. TCRdb keeps only in-frame clones here, not all; method: immunoSEQ multiplex PCR. The sample contains over 80,000 clones, 82% of which appear only once. Details on this clone: As yet, its antigen is unknown.

Study-level results: Productive rates of about 90% or about 30% were seen for most TCR beta V segments in an earlier analysis. Sequencing artifact likely explains a cluster of highly shared sequence variants.

The receptor was derived from a man between 45 and 60 years old in good health and CMV-seronegative. The rearrangement joins TRBV29-1 to TRBJ2-7, with 8 bases fitting TRBD2. The sequenced sample consisted of PBMCs. CDR3 region: CSVENLAGTSYEQYF. CDR3 nucleotides: TGCAGCGTTGAAAATCTAGCGGGTACTTCCTACGAGCAGTACTTC.